This T cell receptor (beta chain) is drawn from a study of breast tumors, draining lymph nodes, adjacent tissues. This clonotype came up a few times. Its target is unknown. Germline values: CDR1 DFQATT, CDR2 SNEGSKA (reference sequence). The CDR3 contains 14 residues. V trimming: 6 bases; J trimming: 2 bases; junction bases outside the gene matches: 9. MiXCR was run by TCRdb on the multiplex PCR reads, yielding one entry per CDR3 protein. The sample shows 20,000 or so distinct CDR3 sequences, around two fifths of them seen only once. The study's findings and limits: The data were judged consistent with most tumor T cells coming from lymph node and expanding in tumor. Compared with lymph nodes, tumors were less diverse; compared with nontumor tissue, more. Luminal-like breast cancer showed significantly greater tumor-nontumor repertoire similarity than basal-like breast cancer did. That most tumor T cells come from lymph nodes remained unproven.

The chain employs TRBV20-1 and TRBJ1-2; 7 bases line up with TRBD1. Source material: breast tumor tissue. The TCR was taken from a female donor with breast cancer. Some clones in this sample may be carry-over from other donors' samples. The CDR3 DNA reads TGCAGTGCACCACCGGGACAGACGAACTATGGCTACACCTTC. Protein: CSAPPGQTNYGYTF.